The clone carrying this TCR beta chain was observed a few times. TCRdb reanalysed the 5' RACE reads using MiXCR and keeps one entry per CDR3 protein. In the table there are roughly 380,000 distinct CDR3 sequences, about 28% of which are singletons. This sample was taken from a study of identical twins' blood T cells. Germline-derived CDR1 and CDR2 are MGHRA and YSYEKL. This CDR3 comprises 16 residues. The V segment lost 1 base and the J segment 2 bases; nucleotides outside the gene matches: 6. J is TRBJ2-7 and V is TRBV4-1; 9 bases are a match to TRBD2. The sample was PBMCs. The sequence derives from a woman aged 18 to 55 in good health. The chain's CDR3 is CASSQVVAGDPYEQYF. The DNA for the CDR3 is TGCGCCAGCAGCCAAGTAGTAGCGGGAGACCCCTACGAGCAGTACTTC.